The sequence of this T cell receptor (beta chain) was determined in a study of Ad26.COV2.S vaccination and SARS-CoV-2 variants. Background on the study: Intramuscular Ad26.COV2.S at 5x10^10 or 1x10^11 viral particles.

Method: immunoSEQ multiplex PCR; TCRdb's copy keeps in-frame clones and lacks some. Of over 400,000 clones listed, approximately 92% are singletons. In regard to this clone: Its antigen is unknown.

Broader study findings: Participants given vaccine showed non-spike TCR breadth similar to that of placebo recipients. The authors reported substantial breadth in spike-specific CD8+ and CD4+ T cell responses after vaccination.

The treatment: around 19 received Ad26.COV2.S at low or high dose, single or two shots; about 5 received placebo; per-sample allocation not given. On day 63 after the first injection, vaccine and placebo recipients gave samples. Expressing Wuhan-strain SARS-CoV-2 spike, an Ad26 vector served as the vaccine. The sequencing used peripheral blood, collected in a trial of Ad26.COV2.S vaccine versus placebo. The receptor's source is a person between 18 and 65 years old who received the Ad26.COV2.S COVID-19 vaccine or a placebo.

The CDR3 region has the DNA TGTGCCAGCAGCCAAGGTCTTCCCGATACGCAGTATTTT. Its protein is CASSQGLPDTQYF. V gene TRBV3-1 (or the pseudogene TRBV3-2) combines with J gene TRBJ2-3; D is ambiguous. Between the trimmed V and J ends, which lost 1 base and 6 bases, there was a span of 8 bases. Germline V gene sequence: CDR1 LGHDT, CDR2 YNNKEL (reference sequence). The CDR3 contains 13 residues.